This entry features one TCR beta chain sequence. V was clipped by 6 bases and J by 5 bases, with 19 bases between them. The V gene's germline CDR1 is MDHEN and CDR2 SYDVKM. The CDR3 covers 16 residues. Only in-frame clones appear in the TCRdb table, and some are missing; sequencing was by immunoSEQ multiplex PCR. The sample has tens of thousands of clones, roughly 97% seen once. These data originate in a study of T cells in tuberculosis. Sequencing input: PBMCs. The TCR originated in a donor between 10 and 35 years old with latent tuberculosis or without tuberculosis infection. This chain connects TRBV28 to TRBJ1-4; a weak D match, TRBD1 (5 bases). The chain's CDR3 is CASRPKGGVENEKLFF. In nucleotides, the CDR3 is TGTGCCAGCAGGCCTAAGGGAGGGGTGGAAAATGAAAAACTGTTTTTT.